This TCR beta chain was recorded in a study of T cells in localized non-small cell lung cancer (dated by TCRdb to the early 2020s). About the study as a whole: The study analyzed T cell repertoires of 236 early-stage NSCLC patients, comparing tumors and uninvolved tumor-adjacent lungs. NSCLC patients had a mean age of approximately 66 years, and 129 were male and over 85 female. The cohort consisted of 236 treatment-naive NSCLC patients whose localized lung tumors had been resected. What the study reported, not specific to this receptor: Because multi-region sequencing of the tumors was not done, intratumor heterogeneity could not be ruled out. Longer overall survival was associated with higher blood T cell density, whereas shorter survival was associated with higher adjacent-lung clonality. Uninvolved tumor-adjacent lung showed the highest T cell clonality, higher than tumor, which suggests more focused antigenic responses in the adjacent lung. A median of roughly 50 of the top 100 tumor clones turned up in the paired uninvolved adjacent lung, and approximately 30 of those clones also ranked among the top 100 of that same adjacent lung. Because the study design was exploratory, TCR variables were selected using unadjusted p-values without false-discovery rate correction.

V loses 8 bases of germline sequence and J loses 3 bases, and the interval between the two ends is 10 bases. The germline V gene (reference sequence) supplies CDR1 LNHNV and CDR2 YYDKDF. There are 12 amino acids in the CDR3, from cysteine to phenylalanine inclusive. The kept DNA is CDR3 alone, 36 bases in frame from the first base. At diagnosis, peripheral blood, uninvolved tumor-adjacent lung and tumor were collected and stored as a combination of fresh-frozen and FFPE material. Blood samples were analyzed as peripheral blood mononuclear cells for TCR repertoire profiling. The immunoSEQ Assay was used to sequence TCR beta CDR3 regions from DNA. The paper's data handling went like this. To compute T cell density, TCR beta template counts were normalized to usable DNA, which was estimated by amplifying housekeeping genes. Richness was estimated using the preseqR package, with extrapolation to 400,000 templates for PBMC samples and to 120,000 templates for tissue samples. Clonality was calculated as one minus Pielou's evenness. Differential abundance testing on productive amino-acid clonotypes, with a minimum total count of 5 and an alpha of 0.1, was used to identify tissue-enriched TCRs. The Jaccard Index and the Morisita Overlap Index were used to quantify repertoire overlap between compartments. GLIPH clustered TCR beta CDR3s with public tetramer-defined viral CDR3s; viral motifs required at least three viral sequences plus V-gene enrichment. What TCRdb holds here is the immuneACCESS table cut down to in-frame rearrangements. Part of the clones is not present; checked against another copy, under half of the missing clones reflect an unresolved V gene, and the others are unexplained. Clone size and the V and J calls come from that table; the DNA yielded D and trimming. The sample yields 25,000 to 35,000 clones; about 82% were counted once. The ten largest clonotypes hold 16% of the sample.

This clone was picked up a small number of times. The antigen it binds to is not known. The record has no base qualities; no much larger clone is one base away. The TCR was taken from a male donor at least 60 years old with stage III squamous cell lung carcinoma. The specimen was peripheral blood, collected before any cancer treatment. The rearranged chain carries TRBV15 and TRBJ1-1; the D segment cannot be called with confidence. The DNA sequence follows: TGTGCCACCGCTAAGACGGACACTGAAGCTTTCTTT. Its protein product is CATAKTDTEAFF.